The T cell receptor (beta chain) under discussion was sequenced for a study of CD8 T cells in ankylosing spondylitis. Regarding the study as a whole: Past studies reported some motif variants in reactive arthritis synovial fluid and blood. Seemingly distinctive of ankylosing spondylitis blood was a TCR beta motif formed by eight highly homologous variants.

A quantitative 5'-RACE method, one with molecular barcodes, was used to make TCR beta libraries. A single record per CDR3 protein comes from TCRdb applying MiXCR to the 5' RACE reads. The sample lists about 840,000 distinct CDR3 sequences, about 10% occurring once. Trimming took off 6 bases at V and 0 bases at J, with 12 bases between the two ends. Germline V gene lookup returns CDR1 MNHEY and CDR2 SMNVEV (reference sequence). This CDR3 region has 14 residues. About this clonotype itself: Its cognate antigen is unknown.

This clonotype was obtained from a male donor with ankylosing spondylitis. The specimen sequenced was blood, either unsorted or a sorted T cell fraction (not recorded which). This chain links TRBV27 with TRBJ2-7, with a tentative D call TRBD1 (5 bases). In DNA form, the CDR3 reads TGTGCCAGCAGGTGGCAGGGTCTCTCCTACGAGCAGTACTTC. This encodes CASRWQGLSYEQYF.